These 30 T cell receptor beta chains came from one sample sequenced in a study of T cell responses to AZD1222 COVID-19 vaccine (dated by TCRdb to the early 2020s). In light of the paper, this sample's time point label describes: about 28 days (+/-7) after the second vaccine dose. The protocol used for the library was the immunoSEQ multiplex PCR assay. In TCRdb, the immuneACCESS table is reduced to in-frame sequences with V and J assigned. These tables do not hold every clone; where another copy was compared, an unresolved V gene accounts for under half, and the others remain unexplained. Across this sample there are about 110,000 clones, with around 93% seen only once. The top ten clones comprise about 8.1% of the sample. The sequencing here drew on peripheral blood, taken 28 days after the second AZD1222 dose. These receptors were taken from an adult who received the AZD1222 COVID-19 vaccine.

This clone turned up a few times. CDR3 coding DNA: TGTGCCAGTAGTGCCCGCCCGGGGGAGACCCAGTACTTC. Amino acids: CASSARPGETQYF. This rearrangement joins TRBV19 to TRBJ2-5, with D maybe TRBD2 (5 bases). Germline V lookup: CDR1 LNHDA, CDR2 SQIVND (reference sequence). With 5 bases removed from V and 5 bases from J, the gap between germline ends came to 12 bases. The CDR3 length is 13 residues.

This clone was seen once. This chain connects TRBV11-3 to TRBJ2-3; D call uncertain. Germline lookup yields CDR1 SGHNT and CDR2 YENEEA. The V and J ends lost 4 bases and 2 bases respectively, with 7 bases between them. This CDR3 region has 13 residues. CDR3 coding DNA: TGTGCCAGCAGCTGGCGATTCACAGATACGCAGTATTTT. This encodes CASSWRFTDTQYF.

This clone was counted a few times. The V and J genes are TRBV10-3 and TRBJ2-7; 11 positions match TRBD2. The germline CDR1 and CDR2 sequences are ENHRY and SYGVKD. The J segment lost 0 bases and the V segment lost 0 bases, leaving 7 bases of the junction unmatched. This CDR3 is 18 amino acids long. This CDR3 is CAISESGSGRELSYEQYF. The CDR3, as DNA: TGTGCCATCAGTGAGTCGGGTAGCGGGAGGGAGCTCTCCTACGAGCAGTACTTC.

The chain combines TRBV27 with TRBJ1-4, with no clear D. Trimming removed 7 bases at V and 5 bases at J, with 11 bases between. The germline CDR1 and CDR2 sequences are MNHEY and SMNVEV (reference sequence). The CDR3 length is 13 residues. CDR3 loop: CASMRGLNEKLFF. The DNA for the CDR3 is TGTGCCAGCATGCGGGGATTGAATGAAAAACTGTTTTTT.

This rearrangement joins TRBV11-2 to TRBJ2-7, with 7 bases aligning to TRBD2. With V trimmed by 1 base and J by 0 bases, 15 bases remained unmatched. Germline V gene lookup returns CDR1 SGHAT and CDR2 FQNNGV. The CDR3 contains 19 residues. CDR3 region: CASSLAPGRGGYSSYEQYF. DNA of the CDR3: TGTGCCAGCAGCTTAGCCCCGGGTCGGGGAGGGTACAGCTCCTACGAGCAGTACTTC.

The chain links TRBV15 to TRBJ2-7; 9 bases map to TRBD1. The germline V gene encodes CDR1 LNHNV and CDR2 YYDKDF (reference sequence). J lost 5 bases, V lost 8 bases, and 7 bases had no gene match. The CDR3 is 13 residues long. The DNA for the CDR3 is TGTGCCACCGCCGGGACAGGGAACAACGAGCAGTACTTC. It specifies CATAGTGNNEQYF.

The CDR3 region has the DNA TGTGCCAGCAGCTTGGTTGAGGGGGCCACCTATAATTCACCCCTCCACTTT. This encodes CASSLVEGATYNSPLHF. V usage is TRBV5-5 and J usage is TRBJ1-6, with 7 positions matching TRBD1. Germline CDR1 reads SGHKS; CDR2 reads YYEKEE (reference sequence). The CDR3 runs 17 residues. J was trimmed by 2 bases and V by 0 bases; bases with no gene match: 5.

The V and J genes are TRBV6-5 and TRBJ1-1; 8 bases map to TRBD1. V lost 6 bases and J lost 5; bases outside the gene matches: 8. CDR3 size: 14 residues. CDR1 MNHEY and CDR2 SVGAGI come from the germline V gene. DNA of the CDR3: TGTGCCAGCAGCCAAGGACAGGGTACGACTGAAGCTTTCTTT. Translation: CASSQGQGTTEAFF.

The J gene is TRBJ1-4, the V gene TRBV3-1 (or the pseudogene TRBV3-2), with D perhaps matching TRBD1 (5 bases). The CDR3 loop spans 14 amino acids. Between the trimmed V and J ends, which lost 0 bases and 8 bases, there was a span of 10 bases. Germline loops: CDR1 LGHDT, CDR2 YNNKEL (reference sequence). CDR3 in amino acids: CASSQESRAEKLFF. As DNA, the CDR3 is TGTGCCAGCAGCCAAGAGAGCAGGGCGGAAAAACTGTTTTTT.

The CDR3 loop reads CASSRQGPGTEAFF. The CDR3 DNA sequence: TGTGCCAGCAGCCGACAGGGCCCAGGCACTGAAGCTTTCTTT. The V and J genes are TRBV5-4 and TRBJ1-1; 7 bases fit TRBD1. Losses at the gene ends were 4 bases for V and 4 bases for J; bases not matched to a gene: 7. There are 14 residues in the CDR3. Per germline, CDR1 SGHNT and CDR2 YYREEE (reference sequence). The entire variable domain, with the rest obtained from reference TRBV5-4 and TRBJ1-1, is as follows: ETGVTQSPTHLIKTRGQQVTLRCSSQSGHNTVSWYQQALGQGPQFIFQYYREEENGRGNFPPRFSGLQFPNYSSELNVNALELDDSALYLCASSRQGPGTEAFFGQGTRLTVV.

This clone was counted once. The chain is built from TRBV20-1 and TRBJ1-5, with D hard to call. The CDR3 extends over 11 amino acids. Germline CDR1 reads DFQATT; CDR2 reads SNEGSKA (reference sequence). The V gene lost 2 bases and the J gene lost 9 bases, with 8 bases spanning the gap. The CDR3 protein is CSARLGTPQHF. As DNA, the CDR3 is TGCAGTGCTAGACTAGGTACGCCCCAGCATTTT.

The V and J genes are TRBV6-6 and TRBJ1-3; D unclear. V was cut by 3 bases and J by 6 bases, with 15 bases left in between. The CDR3 has 15 amino acids. Germline lookup yields CDR1 MNHNY and CDR2 SVGAGI (reference sequence). The CDR3 nucleotides read TGTGCCAGCAGTTATGCTCCGCGGGTGGAAAACACCATATATTTT. As protein: CASSYAPRVENTIYF.

The chain has TRBV5-1 and TRBJ1-1, with D possibly being TRBD1 (6 bases). Trimming removed 7 bases at V and 1 base at J, with 11 bases between. The CDR3 is 13 residues long. Germline V lookup: CDR1 SGHRS, CDR2 YFSETQ. The CDR3 nucleotides are TGCGCCAGCCGCCTGGGACAGAACACTGAAGCTTTCTTT. Its protein product is CASRLGQNTEAFF.

The chain has TRBV2 and TRBJ2-7, with 9 nucleotides matching TRBD1. J lost 6 bases, V lost 5 bases, and 8 bases had no gene match. The CDR3 runs 14 residues. Germline values: CDR1 SNHLY, CDR2 FYNNEI. CDR3 in DNA: TGTGCCAGCAGTCCGGGACAGGGATTGACCGAGCAGTACTTC. Translating it yields CASSPGQGLTEQYF.

This clone was found once. The J gene is TRBJ1-2, the V gene TRBV10-3; TRBD1 matches at 7 bases. The CDR3 totals 13 residues. The J segment lost 5 bases and the V segment lost 2 bases, leaving 2 bases of the junction unmatched. The germline gives CDR1 ENHRY, CDR2 SYGVKD. The CDR3 DNA reads as TGTGCCATCAGTGAGAAGACAGGGTATGGCTACACCTTC. Its translation is CAISEKTGYGYTF.

This chain links TRBV27 with TRBJ1-2; possibly TRBD1 for D (6 bases). Trimming removed 4 bases from V and 3 bases from J, with 9 bases in between. This CDR3 region has 13 residues. Germline assignment: CDR1 MNHEY and CDR2 SMNVEV (reference sequence). This CDR3 reads CASSSGQYYGYTF. The CDR3 bases are TGTGCCAGCAGTTCCGGACAGTACTATGGCTACACCTTC.

This clone was seen once. The chain has TRBV7-9 and TRBJ2-5, with no clear D. Trimming pared 1 base from V and 5 bases from J, leaving 8 bases between. Germline V gene sequence: CDR1 SEHNR, CDR2 FQNEAQ (reference sequence). The CDR3 length is 13 residues. The CDR3 DNA follows: TGTGCCAGCAGCTTAGGTAACGTGGAGACCCAGTACTTC. Translation: CASSLGNVETQYF. The full variable domain, completed using reference TRBV7-9 and TRBJ2-5, is DTGVSQNPRHKITKRGQNVTFRCDPISEHNRLYWYRQTLGQGPEFLTYFQNEAQLEKSRLLSDRFSAERPKGSFSTLEIQRTEQGDSAMYLCASSLGNVETQYFGPGTRLLVL.

This clone was found a few times. CDR3: CASSLINRDTNSPLHF. The CDR3 DNA sequence: TGTGCCAGCAGCCTTATTAACAGGGATACTAATTCACCCCTCCACTTT. The chain links TRBV6-4 to TRBJ1-6; the D gene is possibly TRBD1 (6 bases). In germline, CDR1 is MRHNA, CDR2 SNTAGT. V lost 6 bases, J lost 6 bases, and 18 bases lay in between. The CDR3 has 16 residues.

This clone was detected a few times. CDR3 amino acids: CASKMVGLIQPQHF. Here the CDR3 DNA reads TGTGCCAGTAAGATGGTGGGGTTGATTCAGCCCCAGCATTTT. V usage is TRBV19 and J usage is TRBJ1-5; D gene uncertain. The germline V gene has CDR1 LNHDA and CDR2 SQIVND (reference sequence). V was pared by 7 bases and J by 6 bases, with 16 bases between. This CDR3 contains 14 residues.

The chain is built from TRBV5-4 and TRBJ2-4, with 8 bases aligning to TRBD1. Germline CDR1 and CDR2: SGHNT and YYREEE (reference sequence). This CDR3 region has 19 residues. V was clipped by 0 bases and J by 0 bases; unmatched bases: 11. The CDR3 coding sequence is TGTGCCAGCAGCTTGGTCAAGGACAGGGCAACCTTAGCCAAAAACATTCAGTACTTC. Protein sequence: CASSLVKDRATLAKNIQYF.

In its sample, this clone was seen once. The rearrangement joins TRBV4-1 to TRBJ1-1, with D hard to call. V was pared by 1 base and J by 6 bases, with 27 bases between. CDR1 is MGHRA and CDR2 is YSYEKL in the germline V gene. There are 19 residues in the CDR3. CDR3: CASSQGMLRQSGSGAEAFF. Here the CDR3 DNA reads TGCGCCAGCAGCCAAGGGATGTTGCGGCAGTCGGGGAGCGGCGCTGAAGCTTTCTTT.

The chain combines TRBV2 with TRBJ1-1; the D is unclear. The CDR3 length is 11 residues. Germline values: CDR1 SNHLY, CDR2 FYNNEI. Trimming pared 5 bases from V and 7 bases from J, leaving 8 bases between. The CDR3 spells CASSSVGEAFF. Written as DNA, the CDR3 is TGTGCCAGCAGTTCAGTAGGTGAAGCTTTCTTT.

The V gene is TRBV18, the J gene TRBJ2-6, with 7 nucleotides matching TRBD2. V dropped 3 bases and J dropped 0; count of bases not matched to a gene: 14. This CDR3 spans 20 amino acids. The germline gives CDR1 KGHSH, CDR2 LQKENI. The CDR3 loop reads CASSPEGGRGESSGANVLTF. CDR3 sequence (DNA): TGTGCCAGCTCACCTGAGGGTGGCCGGGGGGAAAGCTCTGGGGCCAACGTCCTGACTTTC.

This clone was seen just once. The V call is TRBV14, the J call TRBJ1-4; D gene ambiguous. Trimming took off 1 base at V and 8 bases at J, with 8 bases between the two ends. The germline CDR1 and CDR2 sequences are SGHDN and FVKESK. This CDR3 has 13 residues. This CDR3 reads CASSQVGVEKLFF. CDR3 nucleotides: TGTGCCAGCAGCCAAGTAGGAGTGGAAAAACTGTTTTTT.

This sequence joins TRBV3-1 (or the pseudogene TRBV3-2) and TRBJ2-1; D ambiguous. The CDR3 runs 13 residues. Trimming took 7 bases from V and 2 from J, leaving 9 bases between them. CDR1 LGHDT and CDR2 YNNKEL come from the germline V gene (reference sequence). This CDR3 reads CASTSLAYNEQFF. The DNA for the CDR3 is TGTGCCAGCACAAGCCTAGCCTACAATGAGCAGTTCTTC.

This chain connects TRBV5-5 to TRBJ1-5; 9 positions agree with TRBD1. The V and J ends lost 3 bases and 4 bases, in that order; junction bases with no gene match: 2. CDR1 is SGHKS, CDR2 YYEKEE, per germline (reference sequence). The CDR3 length is 14 residues. The CDR3 here is CASSWGQGNQPQHF. The DNA of the CDR3 is TGTGCCAGCAGCTGGGGACAGGGAAATCAGCCCCAGCATTTT.

The genes are TRBV18 and TRBJ1-3; 9 nucleotides agree with TRBD1. Trimming removed 1 base from V and 4 bases from J; junction bases left unmatched: 5. Germline-derived CDR1 and CDR2 are KGHSH and LQKENI. The CDR3 loop spans 16 amino acids. CDR3 loop: CASSPRGQGYGNTIYF. The CDR3 nucleotides read TGTGCCAGCTCACCACGGGGACAGGGCTACGGAAACACCATATATTTT.

J is TRBJ2-1 and V is TRBV24-1; no clear D. Germline CDR1 KGHDR, CDR2 SFDVKD. The CDR3 sequence is 16 residues long. With 3 bases removed from V and 0 bases from J, the gap between germline ends came to 11 bases. The CDR3 sequence is CATSDRATRSYNEQFF. The DNA for the CDR3 is TGTGCCACCAGTGATAGAGCCACACGCTCCTACAATGAGCAGTTCTTC.

The chain combines TRBV27 with TRBJ2-5; D possibly matches TRBD1 or TRBD2 (6 bases each). The CDR3 has 12 amino acids. V lost 11 bases and J lost 1, with 11 bases in between. Germline values: CDR1 MNHEY, CDR2 SMNVEV (reference sequence). CDR3: CASGAGQETQYF. The CDR3 DNA reads TGTGCCTCGGGGGCAGGCCAAGAGACCCAGTACTTC.

CDR3 amino acids: CASSLAPSGANVLTF. CDR3 DNA: TGTGCCAGCAGCTTGGCCCCCTCTGGGGCCAACGTCCTGACTTTC. The V and J genes are TRBV5-4 and TRBJ2-6; D unclear. This CDR3 spans 15 amino acids. The germline V gene has CDR1 SGHNT and CDR2 YYREEE (reference sequence). V lost 0 bases, J lost 0 bases, and 4 bases lay in between.